The clone carrying this TCR beta chain has just a few counts. These data belong to a study of T-cell reconstitution after alpha-beta-depleted transplantation in children. Preparation of the TCRbeta library involved a method that used unique molecular identifiers. TCRdb recomputed calls from the PCR reads with MiXCR, one row per CDR3 protein. The repertoire consists of approximately 510,000 distinct CDR3 sequences, with about 18% occurring once and the leading ten covering 3% to 4%. There are 16 residues in the CDR3. V was pared by 6 bases and J by 3 bases, with 17 bases between. The source of this sequence is a human donor who donated a stem cell graft to a child with acute lymphoblastic leukemia. The V gene is TRBV12-3 or TRBV12-4, the J gene TRBJ2-2, with D uncertain. This material consisted of PBMCs from the stem cell graft donor, taken from the stem cell graft. In DNA form, the CDR3 reads TGTGCCAGCAGACCTAGGGTTAAATCCTACACCGGGGAGCTGTTTTTT. It codes for CASRPRVKSYTGELFF.